The clone carrying this T cell receptor beta chain has only one observation. This sample stems from a study of blood T cell repertoires in COVID-19. For the study at large: Samples representing acute and convalescent COVID-19 were sourced from the United States, Italy and Spain. The cDNA or gDNA used as material had been derived from T cells, B-cell-depleted T cells, or PBMCs.

How the authors handled the data: Estimation of nucleated cell counts was performed using reference gene primer amplification. Assay used: immunoSEQ multiplex PCR; TCRdb lists only in-frame clones, some missing. V, J and clone size are those of that table, while D and trimming were read from the DNA. Of about 58,000 clones in the sample, roughly nine tenths were seen once. The CDR3 length is 14 residues. Germline V lookup: CDR1 LNHDA, CDR2 SQIVND (reference sequence). With 5 bases removed from V and 0 bases from J, the gap between germline ends came to 11 bases. The sample taken for sequencing was peripheral blood. The receptor's source is a woman in her 70s with active COVID-19. This chain links TRBV19 with TRBJ2-7; D unresolved. CDR3 amino acids: CASSPAGNSYEQYF. CDR3 nucleotide sequence: TGTGCCAGTAGTCCGGCAGGCAACTCCTACGAGCAGTACTTC.